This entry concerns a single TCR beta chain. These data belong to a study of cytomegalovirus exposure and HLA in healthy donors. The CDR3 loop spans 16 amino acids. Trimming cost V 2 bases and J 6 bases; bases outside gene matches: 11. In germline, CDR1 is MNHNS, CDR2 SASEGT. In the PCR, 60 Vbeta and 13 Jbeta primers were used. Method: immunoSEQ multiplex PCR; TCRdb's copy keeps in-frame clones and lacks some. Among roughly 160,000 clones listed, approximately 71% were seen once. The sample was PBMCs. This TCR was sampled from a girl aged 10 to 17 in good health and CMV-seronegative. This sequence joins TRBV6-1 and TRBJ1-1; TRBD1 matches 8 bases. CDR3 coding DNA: TGTGCCAGCAGTGAAATCCCCTCAGGGGGCTATCCTGAAGCTTTCTTT. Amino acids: CASSEIPSGGYPEAFF.